These 30 T cell receptor beta chains were all obtained from the same sample, sequenced in a study of blood T cell repertoires in COVID-19. Assay used: immunoSEQ multiplex PCR; TCRdb lists only in-frame clones, some missing. This sample has about 420,000 clones, with approximately 90% found just once. The sequenced sample was peripheral blood. These receptors all stem from a man younger than 35 with COVID-19, enrolled during active disease.

The V gene is TRBV7-2, the J gene TRBJ2-3; a possible D gene is TRBD2 (5 bases). The CDR3 is 14 amino acids. The germline CDR1 and CDR2 sequences are SGHTA and FQGNSA. The V and J ends lost 3 bases and 3 bases respectively, with 10 bases between them. CDR3 residues: CASSFVEGTDTQYF. The DNA of the CDR3 is TGTGCCAGCAGCTTCGTCGAGGGAACAGATACGCAGTATTTT. The full variable domain, in which reference TRBV7-2 and TRBJ2-3 provide the parts outside the CDR3, is GAGVSQSPSNKVTEKGKDVELRCDPISGHTALYWYRQSLGQGLEFLIYFQGNSAPDKSGLPSDRFSAERTGGSVSTLTIQRTQQEDSAVYLCASSFVEGTDTQYFGPGTRLTVL.

This clone was observed once. This chain connects TRBV4-1 to TRBJ1-6, with unresolved D. Deletions cut 0 bases from V and 7 bases from J, with 10 bases between. The CDR3 is 15 amino acids. Germline CDR1 and CDR2: MGHRA and YSYEKL. As DNA, the CDR3 is TGCGCCAGCAGCCAAGATCCCCCGCGAAATTCACCCCTCCACTTT. This translates into CASSQDPPRNSPLHF.

This sequence joins TRBV6-5 and TRBJ1-3, with D perhaps TRBD1 (6 bases). Germline CDR1 and CDR2: MNHEY and SVGAGI. CDR3 length: 15 amino acids. With 2 bases removed from V and 2 bases from J, the gap between germline ends came to 10 bases. CDR3 bases: TGTGCCAGCAGTTACCAAGGGACACCTGGAAACACCATATATTTT. It codes for CASSYQGTPGNTIYF.

The J gene is TRBJ2-7, the V gene TRBV10-3; D is possibly TRBD2 (6 bases). In germline, CDR1 is ENHRY, CDR2 SYGVKD. V gave up 0 bases and J gave up 0 bases, with 12 bases separating them. The CDR3 totals 16 residues. CDR3: CAISESIGGNSYEQYF. In DNA form, the CDR3 reads TGTGCCATCAGTGAGTCGATCGGGGGAAACTCCTACGAGCAGTACTTC.

Turning to this clone: Other nucleotide sequences in the sample specify the same CDR3. The chain links TRBV18 to TRBJ2-5; weak D call: TRBD2 (6 bases). This CDR3 spans 13 amino acids. Per germline, CDR1 KGHSH and CDR2 LQKENI. With 3 bases removed from V and 3 bases from J, the gap between germline ends came to 8 bases. The CDR3: CASSPGLEETQYF. In DNA, the CDR3 is TGTGCCAGCTCACCGGGACTGGAAGAGACCCAGTACTTC. The full variable domain, rest sourced from reference TRBV18 and TRBJ2-5, is NAGVMQNPRHLVRRRGQEARLRCSPMKGHSHVYWYRQLPEEGLKFMVYLQKENIIDESGMPKERFSAEFPKEGPSILRIQQVVRGDSAAYFCASSPGLEETQYFGPGTRLLVL.

This rearrangement joins TRBV19 to TRBJ2-5; 9 bases fit TRBD1. The CDR3 sequence is 15 residues long. The J segment lost 3 bases and the V segment lost 10 bases, leaving 12 bases of the junction unmatched. Per the germline V gene, CDR1 is LNHDA and CDR2 is SQIVND (reference sequence). The CDR3 sequence is CANLPRDRAKETQYF. CDR3 bases: TGTGCCAATCTACCCCGGGACAGGGCTAAAGAGACCCAGTACTTC.

The V and J genes are TRBV4-1 and TRBJ2-2; a possible D gene is TRBD1 (6 bases). The CDR3 is 15 amino acids. Deletions cut 4 bases from V and 5 bases from J, with 14 bases between. Germline CDR1 is MGHRA and CDR2 is YSYEKL. CDR3 coding DNA: TGCGCCAGCAGCCGCGGACAGCCTCGGACCGGGGAGCTGTTTTTT. Encoded protein: CASSRGQPRTGELFF.

The chain has TRBV5-6 and TRBJ1-2, with 8 bases identical to TRBD1. The germline gives CDR1 SGHDT, CDR2 YYEEEE. CDR3 length: 16 residues. Trimming removed 6 bases from V and 0 bases from J; junction bases left unmatched: 10. The CDR3 nucleotides read TGTGCCAGCACCACCGACTGGGACAGGACTAACTATGGCTACACCTTC. Protein product: CASTTDWDRTNYGYTF.

Written as DNA, the CDR3 is TGTGCCAGCAGAACCGGGACAGGGGGCCACTACGAGCAGTACTTC. Its protein is CASRTGTGGHYEQYF. The rearrangement links TRBV7-2 to TRBJ2-7, with 12 bases aligning to TRBD1. Germline V gene data show CDR1 as SGHTA and CDR2 as FQGNSA. V shed 6 bases, J shed 3 bases, and the junction held 6 bases outside the gene matches. This CDR3 is 15 amino acids long.

V gene TRBV5-6 combines with J gene TRBJ1-5; 8 bases align to TRBD1. This CDR3 region has 15 residues. V was clipped by 4 bases and J by 4 bases; unmatched bases: 7. Germline CDR1 and CDR2: SGHDT and YYEEEE. In DNA, the CDR3 is TGTGCCAGCAGCCGATCTGGGACAGGAAATCAGCCCCAGCATTTT. Translation: CASSRSGTGNQPQHF.

V gene TRBV12-3 or TRBV12-4 combines with J gene TRBJ1-2; unclear D gene. The ends were cut back, 2 bases at V and 0 bases at J, with 4 bases in the middle. This CDR3 is built from 13 residues. The CDR3 is CASSLLANYGYTF. The CDR3 nucleotides are TGTGCCAGCAGTTTATTAGCTAACTATGGCTACACCTTC.

This chain joins TRBV2 and TRBJ2-3; 10 bases are a match to TRBD2. This CDR3 contains 14 residues. Trimming took 3 bases from V and 5 from J; bases not matched to a gene: 2. Looked up from germline, CDR1 is SNHLY and CDR2 is FYNNEI. CDR3 in amino acids: CASSEGTSVDTQYF. In nucleotides, the CDR3 is TGTGCCAGCAGTGAGGGGACTAGCGTAGATACGCAGTATTTT.

This clone has only a few counts. The rearrangement links TRBV5-4 to TRBJ1-4, with 7 nucleotides matching TRBD1. V gave up 3 bases and J gave up 6 bases; unmatched junction bases: 2. CDR1 and CDR2 from the germline V gene are SGHNT and YYREEE (reference sequence). The CDR3 loop spans 13 amino acids. CDR3 bases: TGTGCCAGCAGCTACGGACAGGATGAAAAACTGTTTTTT. This sequence encodes CASSYGQDEKLFF.

V and J are TRBV5-4 and TRBJ1-2; possibly TRBD1 for D (5 bases). The CDR3 extends over 15 amino acids. Trimming took off 2 bases at V and 4 bases at J, with 15 bases between the two ends. From germline, CDR1 is SGHNT and CDR2 YYREEE (reference sequence). The CDR3 nucleotides read TGTGCCAGCAGCTTTAAGGCGCAGGGAGGCTATGGCTACACCTTC. Translated: CASSFKAQGGYGYTF.

The gene calls are TRBV5-6 and TRBJ2-4; D is possibly TRBD2 (5 bases). Germline-derived CDR1 and CDR2 are SGHDT and YYEEEE. This CDR3 region has 14 residues. The ends were cut back, 4 bases at V and 8 bases at J, with 16 bases in the middle. CDR3 bases: TGTGCCAGCAGCCGCGGGTTAGCGCAAGACATTCAGTACTTC. This codes for CASSRGLAQDIQYF.

V and J are TRBV6-2 or TRBV6-3 and TRBJ2-1; D remains unclear. V was pared by 2 bases and J by 8 bases, with 10 bases between. CDR1 is MNHEY, CDR2 SVGEGT, per germline. The CDR3 consists of 13 residues. In DNA form, the CDR3 reads TGTGCCAGCAGTTACAGTCAGGTCCATGAGCAGTTCTTC. This gives the protein CASSYSQVHEQFF.

This clone is a singleton in its sample. CDR3 residues: CASSEGGQGYTF. The CDR3 nucleotides are TGTGCCAGCAGTGAGGGGGGTCAGGGCTACACCTTC. This rearrangement joins TRBV2 to TRBJ1-2; a weak D match, TRBD1 (5 bases). Per the germline V gene, CDR1 is SNHLY and CDR2 is FYNNEI. The ends were cut back, 3 bases at V and 8 bases at J, with 10 bases in the middle. There are 12 residues in the CDR3.

A single count supports this clone. This chain uses TRBV3-1 (or the pseudogene TRBV3-2) with TRBJ1-1, with TRBD1 identical over 7 bases. The CDR3 is 13 amino acids. CDR1 and CDR2 (germline): LGHDT, YNNKEL (reference sequence). J was trimmed by 4 bases and V by 3 bases; bases with no gene match: 2. CDR3 in DNA: TGTGCCAGCAGCCACGGGACAGTCACTGAAGCTTTCTTT. This encodes CASSHGTVTEAFF.

The CDR3 region has the DNA TGTGCCAGCAGGGCAGGGGGATGGGACAGATCCTACGAGCAGTACTTC. This codes for CASRAGGWDRSYEQYF. V and J are TRBV5-8 and TRBJ2-7, with 7 positions matching TRBD1. The CDR3 is 16 residues long. The ends lost 5 bases at V and 1 base at J; junction bases unmatched: 12. Germline CDR1 and CDR2: SGHTS and YDEGEE.

The rearrangement links TRBV15 to TRBJ1-1; the D is unclear. The germline gives CDR1 LNHNV, CDR2 YYDKDF (reference sequence). V was pared by 5 bases and J by 5 bases, with 18 bases between. The length of the CDR3 is 15 residues. The chain's CDR3 is CATSAPPSTGTEAFF. The CDR3, as DNA: TGTGCCACCAGCGCTCCTCCCTCTACCGGGACTGAAGCTTTCTTT.

The CDR3 nucleotides are TGTGCCAGCAGCCCCGGGGATGGCTACACCTTC. Protein: CASSPGDGYTF. The gene calls are TRBV7-9 and TRBJ1-2; no clear D. The CDR3 spans 11 residues. Between the trimmed V and J ends, which lost 5 bases and 6 bases, there was a span of 7 bases. CDR1 SEHNR and CDR2 FQNEAQ come from the germline V gene (reference sequence). Using reference TRBV7-9 and TRBJ1-2 for the parts outside the CDR3, the full variable domain is DTGVSQNPRHKITKRGQNVTFRCDPISEHNRLYWYRQTLGQGPEFLTYFQNEAQLEKSRLLSDRFSAERPKGSFSTLEIQRTEQGDSAMYLCASSPGDGYTFGSGTRLTVV.

This clone was recorded once. This chain connects TRBV4-1 to TRBJ2-3, with D tentatively TRBD1 (5 bases). Trimming removed 0 bases from V and 1 base from J, with 14 bases in between. The CDR3 has 17 residues. Germline V lookup: CDR1 MGHRA, CDR2 YSYEKL. Here the CDR3 DNA reads TGCGCCAGCAGCCAAGAATGGCCCCGCAGGGGCACAGATACGCAGTATTTT. Translation gives CASSQEWPRRGTDTQYF.

The chain employs TRBV10-3 and TRBJ1-2, with a tentative D call TRBD1 (6 bases). Germline loops: CDR1 ENHRY, CDR2 SYGVKD. V was clipped by 6 bases and J by 6 bases, with 20 bases between them. The CDR3 runs to 15 residues. The DNA for the CDR3 is TGTGCCATCAGCAAGCAGGGGTTGGATTTCCATGGCTACACCTTC. Amino acid sequence: CAISKQGLDFHGYTF.

The V and J genes are TRBV9 and TRBJ2-2; 10 bases match TRBD2. Germline V CDR1 and CDR2: SGDLS, YYNGEE. V shed 0 bases and J 5 bases; nucleotides not matched to a gene: 1. The CDR3 has 15 residues. CDR3 region: CASSVGTSGTGELFF. Here the CDR3 DNA reads TGTGCCAGCAGCGTAGGGACTAGCGGAACCGGGGAGCTGTTTTTT.

CDR3 residues: CASSQDLTVDEQFF. Here the CDR3 DNA reads TGTGCCAGCAGCCAAGATTTAACTGTGGATGAGCAGTTCTTC. The gene calls are TRBV3-1 (or the pseudogene TRBV3-2) and TRBJ2-1, with no clear D. The V end was cut by 0 bases, the J end by 8 bases, with 11 bases between. Per the germline V gene, CDR1 is LGHDT and CDR2 is YNNKEL (reference sequence). The CDR3 is made up of 14 amino acids.

This clone was counted between two and nine times. This chain connects TRBV10-3 to TRBJ2-1, with D possibly matching TRBD2 (6 bases). The CDR3 contains 14 residues. The germline V gene has CDR1 ENHRY and CDR2 SYGVKD. V was clipped by 3 bases and J by 5 bases, with 11 bases between them. CDR3 protein: CAISDSSVDNEQFF. The CDR3 nucleotides read TGTGCCATCAGTGATTCTAGCGTAGACAATGAGCAGTTCTTC.

This clone was found once. The J gene is TRBJ2-1, the V gene TRBV5-6; a possible D gene is TRBD1 (7 bases). V was clipped by 3 bases and J by 2 bases, with 12 bases between them. The germline gives CDR1 SGHDT, CDR2 YYEEEE. The length of the CDR3 is 15 residues. CDR3 DNA sequence: TGTGCCAGCAGCTCAGGGGGGTACCCCTACAATGAGCAGTTCTTC. Translating gives CASSSGGYPYNEQFF.

This sequence joins TRBV3-1 (or the pseudogene TRBV3-2) and TRBJ2-7, with TRBD2 matching 9 bases. CDR3 length: 15 residues. In germline, CDR1 is LGHDT, CDR2 YNNKEL (reference sequence). Trimming cost V 4 bases and J 4 bases; bases outside gene matches: 8. DNA of the CDR3: TGTGCCAGCAGCCCGGCTGGGACTAGCAAGTACGAGCAGTACTTC. As protein: CASSPAGTSKYEQYF.

The chain employs TRBV7-9 and TRBJ2-7, with D perhaps TRBD2 (5 bases). Trimming took off 3 bases at V and 7 bases at J, with 16 bases between the two ends. The CDR3 has 14 residues. The germline CDR1 and CDR2 sequences are SEHNR and FQNEAQ (reference sequence). The CDR3 DNA sequence: TGTGCCAGCAGCTTGTCAGCGGTTGGTGGTGAGCAGTACTTC. This sequence encodes CASSLSAVGGEQYF.

J is TRBJ1-4 and V is TRBV6-5, with 10 bases matching TRBD1. Germline V lookup: CDR1 MNHEY, CDR2 SVGAGI. The V gene end was trimmed by 6 bases and the J gene end by 7 bases; junction bases not matched to a gene: 8. The CDR3 has 15 residues. The CDR3 DNA reads TGTGCCAGCAGGATGACAGGGGGCGCCGGTGAAAAACTGTTTTTT. Amino acids: CASRMTGGAGEKLFF.